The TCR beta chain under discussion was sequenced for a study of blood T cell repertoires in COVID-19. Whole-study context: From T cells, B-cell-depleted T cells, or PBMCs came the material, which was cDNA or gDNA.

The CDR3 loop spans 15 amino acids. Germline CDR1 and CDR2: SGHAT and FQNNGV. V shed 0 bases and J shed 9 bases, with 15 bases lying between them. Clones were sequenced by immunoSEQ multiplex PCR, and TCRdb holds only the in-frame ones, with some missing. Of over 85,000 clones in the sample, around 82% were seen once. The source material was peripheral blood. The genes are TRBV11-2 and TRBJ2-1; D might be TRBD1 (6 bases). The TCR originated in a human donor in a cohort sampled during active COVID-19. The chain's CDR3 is CASSLEGGGGFEQFF. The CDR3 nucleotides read TGTGCCAGCAGCTTAGAGGGCGGTGGGGGCTTTGAGCAGTTCTTC.